A single T cell receptor beta chain is shown here with its context. The assay was immunoSEQ multiplex PCR, and TCRdb's table has in-frame clones only and misses some. The table shows roughly 170,000 clones, with approximately 92% occurring only once. The data stem from a study of control samples from healthy donors and cancer patients. V lost 0 bases and J 0 bases, leaving 9 bases between the germline ends. The CDR3 has 16 amino acids. The germline CDR1 and CDR2 sequences are KGHDR and SFDVKD. What was sequenced was blood. The genes are TRBV24-1 and TRBJ2-3; D possibly corresponds to TRBD2 (5 bases). The sequence derives from a man aged 18 to 30 in good health. The CDR3 sequence: CATSDLSGGSTDTQYF. DNA for the CDR3: TGTGCCACCAGTGATTTGTCGGGCGGGAGCACAGATACGCAGTATTTT.